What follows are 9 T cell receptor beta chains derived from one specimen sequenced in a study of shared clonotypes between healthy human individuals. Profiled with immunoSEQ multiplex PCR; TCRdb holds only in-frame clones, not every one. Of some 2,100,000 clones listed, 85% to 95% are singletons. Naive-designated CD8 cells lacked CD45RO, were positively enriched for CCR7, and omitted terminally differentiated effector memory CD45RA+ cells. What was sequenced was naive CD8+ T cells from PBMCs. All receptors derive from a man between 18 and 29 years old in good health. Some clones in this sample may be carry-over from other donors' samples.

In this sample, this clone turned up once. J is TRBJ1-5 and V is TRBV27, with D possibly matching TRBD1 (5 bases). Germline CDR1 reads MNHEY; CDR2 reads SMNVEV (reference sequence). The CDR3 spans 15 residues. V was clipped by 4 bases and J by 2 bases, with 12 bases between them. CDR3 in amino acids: CASSYGTQGNQPQHF. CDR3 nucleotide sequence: TGTGCCAGCAGTTACGGGACCCAAGGCAATCAGCCCCAGCATTTT.

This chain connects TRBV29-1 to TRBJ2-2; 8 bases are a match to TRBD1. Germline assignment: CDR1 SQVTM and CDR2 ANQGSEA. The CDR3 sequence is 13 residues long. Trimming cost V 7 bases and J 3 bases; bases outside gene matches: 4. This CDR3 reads CSAQGADTGELFF. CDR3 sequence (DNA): TGCAGCGCCCAGGGGGCCGACACCGGGGAGCTGTTTTTT.

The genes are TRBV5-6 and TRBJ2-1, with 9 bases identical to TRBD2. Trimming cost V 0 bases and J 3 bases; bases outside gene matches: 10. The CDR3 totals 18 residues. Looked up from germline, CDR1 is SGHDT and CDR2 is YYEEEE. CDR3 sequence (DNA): TGTGCCAGCAGCTTGGAACTTCGAGAAGCGGGAGGCTACAATGAGCAGTTCTTC. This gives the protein CASSLELREAGGYNEQFF. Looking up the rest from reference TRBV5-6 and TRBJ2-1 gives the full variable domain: DAGVTQSPTHLIKTRGQQVTLRCSPKSGHDTVSWYQQALGQGPQFIFQYYEEEERQRGNFPDRFSGHQFPNYSSELNVNALLLGDSALYLCASSLELREAGGYNEQFFGPGTRLTVL.

CDR3 in amino acids: CASIGREEETQYF. The CDR3, as DNA: TGTGCCAGCATCGGCAGGGAGGAGGAGACCCAGTACTTC. V and J are TRBV2 and TRBJ2-5, with D maybe TRBD2 (6 bases). The V and J ends lost 7 bases and 5 bases respectively, with 14 bases between them. The CDR3 has 13 residues. The germline CDR1 and CDR2 sequences are SNHLY and FYNNEI. The entire variable domain, with the rest obtained from reference TRBV2 and TRBJ2-5, is as follows: EPEVTQTPSHQVTQMGQEVILRCVPISNHLYFYWYRQILGQKVEFLVSFYNNEISEKSEIFDDQFSVERPDGSNFTLKIRSTKLEDSAMYFCASIGREEETQYFGPGTRLLVL.

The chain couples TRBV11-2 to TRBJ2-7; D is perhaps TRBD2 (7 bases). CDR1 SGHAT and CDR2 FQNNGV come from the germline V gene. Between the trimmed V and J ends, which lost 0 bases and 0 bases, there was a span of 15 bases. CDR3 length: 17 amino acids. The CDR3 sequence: CASSLEFWGGISYEQYF. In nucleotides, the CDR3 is TGTGCCAGCAGCTTAGAATTTTGGGGGGGCATCTCCTACGAGCAGTACTTC.

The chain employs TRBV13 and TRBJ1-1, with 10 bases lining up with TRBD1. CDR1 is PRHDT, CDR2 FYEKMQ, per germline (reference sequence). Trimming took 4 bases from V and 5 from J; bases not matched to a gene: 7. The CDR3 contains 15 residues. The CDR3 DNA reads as TGTGCCAGCAGCTCTAGGACAGGGGGGGAAACTGAAGCTTTCTTT. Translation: CASSSRTGGETEAFF.

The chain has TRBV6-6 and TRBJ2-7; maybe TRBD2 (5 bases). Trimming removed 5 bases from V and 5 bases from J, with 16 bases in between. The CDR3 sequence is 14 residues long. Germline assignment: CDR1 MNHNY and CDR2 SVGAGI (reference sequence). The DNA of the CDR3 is TGTGCCAGCAGTGAGAGCCGGGGTGGCGACGAGCAGTACTTC. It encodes CASSESRGGDEQYF.

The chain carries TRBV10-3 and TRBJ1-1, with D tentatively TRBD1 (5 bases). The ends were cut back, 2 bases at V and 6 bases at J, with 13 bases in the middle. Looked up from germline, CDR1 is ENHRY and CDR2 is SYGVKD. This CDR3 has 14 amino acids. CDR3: CAISEPNGGAEAFF. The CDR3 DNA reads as TGTGCCATCAGTGAGCCCAATGGGGGTGCTGAAGCTTTCTTT.

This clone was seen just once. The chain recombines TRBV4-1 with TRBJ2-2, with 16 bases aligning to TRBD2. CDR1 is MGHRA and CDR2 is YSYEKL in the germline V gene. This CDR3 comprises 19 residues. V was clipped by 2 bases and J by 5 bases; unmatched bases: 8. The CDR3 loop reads CASSQQGLAGGPGTGELFF. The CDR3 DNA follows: TGCGCCAGCAGCCAACAGGGACTAGCGGGAGGGCCGGGGACCGGGGAGCTGTTTTTT.